What follows is one T cell receptor (beta chain) and its context. A much larger clone is a single base away; this may be a read error. The entry originates in a study of blood T cells in healthy people across ages. With a J-beta primer mix and a sample-barcoded 5' primer, a second PCR ran 7 to 11 cycles. From the 5' RACE reads, TCRdb called clonotypes with MiXCR, one entry per CDR3 protein. The sample has some 930,000 distinct CDR3 sequences; 25% to 35% are singletons. The germline gives CDR1 DFQATT, CDR2 SNEGSKA (reference sequence). This CDR3 has 14 residues. The sample also formed part of further work on T cells of mothers and their children.

The origin of this receptor is a woman in her thirties or forties in good health. The chain carries TRBV20-1 and TRBJ2-5, with TRBD2 identical over 10 bases. Sequences were obtained from blood. The CDR3 region is CSARASGGGETRYF. CDR3 bases: TGCAGTGCTAGAGCTAGCGGGGGTGGGGAGACCCGGTACTTC.